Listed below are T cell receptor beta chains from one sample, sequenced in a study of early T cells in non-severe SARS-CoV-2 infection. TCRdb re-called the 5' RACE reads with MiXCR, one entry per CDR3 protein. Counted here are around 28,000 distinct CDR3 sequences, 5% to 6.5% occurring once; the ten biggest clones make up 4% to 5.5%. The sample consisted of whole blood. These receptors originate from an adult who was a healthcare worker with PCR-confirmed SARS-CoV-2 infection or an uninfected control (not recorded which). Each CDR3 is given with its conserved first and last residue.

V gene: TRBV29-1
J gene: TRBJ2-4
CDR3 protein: CSVDPGENIQYF

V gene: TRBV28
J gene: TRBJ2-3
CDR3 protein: CASSLRGQSTDTQYF

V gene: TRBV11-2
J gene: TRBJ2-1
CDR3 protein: CASSLEGNEQFF

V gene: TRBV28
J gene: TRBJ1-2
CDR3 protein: CASRLQGTYGYTF

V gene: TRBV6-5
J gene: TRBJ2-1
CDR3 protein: CASSTQGQISYNEQFF

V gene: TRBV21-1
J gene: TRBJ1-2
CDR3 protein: CASSKEKDRRAYGYTF

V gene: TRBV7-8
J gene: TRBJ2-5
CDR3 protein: CASSLRTGQETQYF

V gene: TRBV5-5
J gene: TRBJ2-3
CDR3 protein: CASSGRDRRLSTDTQYF

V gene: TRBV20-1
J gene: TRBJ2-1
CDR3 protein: CSARKIGRDSYNEQFF

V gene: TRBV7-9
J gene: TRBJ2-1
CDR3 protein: CASSFDTTGVGSNEQFF

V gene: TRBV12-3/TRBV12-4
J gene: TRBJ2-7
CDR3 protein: CASSTSGASYEQYF

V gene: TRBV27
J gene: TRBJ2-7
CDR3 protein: CASSGLGGLYEQYF

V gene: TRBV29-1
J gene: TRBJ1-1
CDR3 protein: CSVELVRARTEAFF

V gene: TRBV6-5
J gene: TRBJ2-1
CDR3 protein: CASRKTGGSNEQFF

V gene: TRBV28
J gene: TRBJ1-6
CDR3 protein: CASSLWPNSPLHF

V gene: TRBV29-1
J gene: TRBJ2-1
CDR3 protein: CSVQGLSYNEQFF

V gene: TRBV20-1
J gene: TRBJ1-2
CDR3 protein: CSAAADWNYGYTF

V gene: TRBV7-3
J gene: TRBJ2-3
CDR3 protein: CASSLLRTDTQYF

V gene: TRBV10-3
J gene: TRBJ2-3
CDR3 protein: CAISEGIQDTQYF

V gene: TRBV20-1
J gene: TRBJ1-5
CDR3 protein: CSARADRNQPQHF

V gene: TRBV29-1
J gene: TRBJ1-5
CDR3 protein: CSARSGQPNQPQHF

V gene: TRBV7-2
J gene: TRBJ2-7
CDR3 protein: CASSLDSGRASTEQYF

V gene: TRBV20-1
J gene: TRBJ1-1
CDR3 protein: CSARKTFEAFF

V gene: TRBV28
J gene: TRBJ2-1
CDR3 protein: CASSAGTYNEQFF

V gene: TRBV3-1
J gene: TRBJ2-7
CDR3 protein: CASSQLSYEQYF

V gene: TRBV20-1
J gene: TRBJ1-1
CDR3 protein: CSATGGGMNTEAFF

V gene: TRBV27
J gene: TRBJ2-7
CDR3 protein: CASSLRRGSGEQYF

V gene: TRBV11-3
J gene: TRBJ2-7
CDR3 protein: CASSPSSRRDEQYF

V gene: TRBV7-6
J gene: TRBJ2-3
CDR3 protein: CASSLTASASTDTQYF

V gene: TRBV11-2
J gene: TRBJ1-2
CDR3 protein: CASRSYRTPGDMFGYTF

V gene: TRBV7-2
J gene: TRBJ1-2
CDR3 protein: CASSPKAGTGYGYTF

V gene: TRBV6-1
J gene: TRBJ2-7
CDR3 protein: CASSFPKTNGDEQYF

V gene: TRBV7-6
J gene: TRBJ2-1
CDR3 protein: CASSSWTSGKNEQFF

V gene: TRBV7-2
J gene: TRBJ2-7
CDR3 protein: CASSPAMRQDSYEQYF

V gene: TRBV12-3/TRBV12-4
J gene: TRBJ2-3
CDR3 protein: CASSHLELLAQYF

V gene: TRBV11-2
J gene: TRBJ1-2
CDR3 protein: CASSLTTGGGGYTF

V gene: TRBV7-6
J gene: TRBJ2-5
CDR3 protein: CASSTLTGQETQYF

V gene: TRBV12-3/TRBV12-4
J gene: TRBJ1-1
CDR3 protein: CASSPRQVWLMENTEAFF

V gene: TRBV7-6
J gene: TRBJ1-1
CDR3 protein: CASSLGQGDKAFF

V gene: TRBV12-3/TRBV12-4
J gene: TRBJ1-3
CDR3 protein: CASSPTVGGSGNTIYF

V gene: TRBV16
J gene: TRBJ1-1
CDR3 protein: CASSQETGWTEAFF

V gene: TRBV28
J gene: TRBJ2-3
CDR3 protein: CASTLTTSPTDTQYF

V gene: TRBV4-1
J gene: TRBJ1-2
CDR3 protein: CASSQEFGLDYGYTF

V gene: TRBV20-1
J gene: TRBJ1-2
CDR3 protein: CSARDSAGNNYGYTF

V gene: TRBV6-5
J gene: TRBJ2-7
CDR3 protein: CASSYGQGGSYEQYF

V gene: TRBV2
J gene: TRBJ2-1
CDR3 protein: CASSQILRGYNEQFF

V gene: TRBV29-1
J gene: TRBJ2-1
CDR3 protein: CSVRLAGDLYNEQFF

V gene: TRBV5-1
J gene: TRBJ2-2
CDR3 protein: CASSSLAGVTGELFF

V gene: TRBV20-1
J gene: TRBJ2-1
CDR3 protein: CSAEKDPPVNEQFF

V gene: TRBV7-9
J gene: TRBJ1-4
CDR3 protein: CASSPGPRELFF

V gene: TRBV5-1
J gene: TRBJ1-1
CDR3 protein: CASSTSGRSNTEAFF

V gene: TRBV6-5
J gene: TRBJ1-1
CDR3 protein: CATRAGAYTEAFF

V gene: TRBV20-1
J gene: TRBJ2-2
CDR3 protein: CSAQLAGTPYAGELFF

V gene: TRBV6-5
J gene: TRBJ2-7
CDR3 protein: CASRAKYEQYF